The source of this T cell receptor beta chain is a study of blood T cell repertoires in COVID-19. Study-level information: Sites across the United States, Italy and Spain contributed samples from acute and convalescent COVID-19. PBMCs, B-cell-depleted T cells, or T cells were the source of the cDNA or gDNA that made up the material.

The CDR3 covers 13 residues. Germline V gene sequence: CDR1 LGHNA, CDR2 YSLEER. Trimming stripped 4 bases from V and 4 bases from J, with 10 bases between. Authors' processing steps: Quantification of nucleated cells was approximated via reference gene primer amplification. TCRdb keeps only in-frame clones here, not all; method: immunoSEQ multiplex PCR. That table is the source of V, J and clone size, and D and trimming were worked out from the DNA. The sample holds about 170,000 clones; approximately 86% are singletons and the top ten take roughly 1.1%. Sequencing was carried out using peripheral blood. This receptor was obtained from a man in his sixties who had recovered from COVID-19. The chain uses TRBV4-3 and TRBJ1-1; D is perhaps TRBD1 (5 bases). The DNA for the CDR3 is TGCGCCAGCAGCCCTCAAAGGGGCACTGAAGCTTTCTTT. Translated, it gives CASSPQRGTEAFF.